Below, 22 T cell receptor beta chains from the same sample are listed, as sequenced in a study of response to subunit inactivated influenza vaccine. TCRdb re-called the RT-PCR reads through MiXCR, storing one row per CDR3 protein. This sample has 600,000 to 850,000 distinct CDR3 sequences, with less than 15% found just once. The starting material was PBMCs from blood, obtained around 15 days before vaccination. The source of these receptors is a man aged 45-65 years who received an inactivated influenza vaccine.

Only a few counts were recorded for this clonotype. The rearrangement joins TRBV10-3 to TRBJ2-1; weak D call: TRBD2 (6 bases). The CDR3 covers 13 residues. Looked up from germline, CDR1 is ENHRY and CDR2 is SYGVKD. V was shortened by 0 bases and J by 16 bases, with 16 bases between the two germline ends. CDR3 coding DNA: TGTGCCATCAGTGAGTCTACGGGGGTTATTGAATTCTTC. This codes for CAISESTGVIEFF.

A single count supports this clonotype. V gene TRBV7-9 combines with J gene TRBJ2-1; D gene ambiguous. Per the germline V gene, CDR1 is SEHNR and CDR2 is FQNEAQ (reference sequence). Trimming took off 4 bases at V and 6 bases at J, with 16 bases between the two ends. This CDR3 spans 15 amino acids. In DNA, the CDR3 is TGTGCCAGCAGCTACAACAAGGAGTGGGGCAATGAGCAGTTCTTC. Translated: CASSYNKEWGNEQFF.

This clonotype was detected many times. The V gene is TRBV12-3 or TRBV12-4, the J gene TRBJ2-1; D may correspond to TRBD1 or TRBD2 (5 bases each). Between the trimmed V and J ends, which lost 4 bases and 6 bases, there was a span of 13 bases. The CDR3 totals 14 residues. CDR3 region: CASSSWVGGNEQFF. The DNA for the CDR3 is TGTGCCAGCAGTTCCTGGGTTGGGGGCAATGAGCAGTTCTTC.

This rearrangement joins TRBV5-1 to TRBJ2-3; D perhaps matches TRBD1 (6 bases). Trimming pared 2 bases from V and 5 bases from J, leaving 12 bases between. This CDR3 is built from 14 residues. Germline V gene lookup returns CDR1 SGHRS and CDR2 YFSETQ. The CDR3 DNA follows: TGCGCCAGCAGCTTACAGGGTTCTGGAGATACGCAGTATTTT. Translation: CASSLQGSGDTQYF.

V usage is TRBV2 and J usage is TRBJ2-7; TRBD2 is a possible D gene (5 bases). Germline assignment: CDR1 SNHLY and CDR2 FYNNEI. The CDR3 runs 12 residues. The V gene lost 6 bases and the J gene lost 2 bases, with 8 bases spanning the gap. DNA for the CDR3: TGTGCCAGCAGCGGACTCACCTACGAGCAGTACTTC. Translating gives CASSGLTYEQYF. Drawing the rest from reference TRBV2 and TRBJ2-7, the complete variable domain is EPEVTQTPSHQVTQMGQEVILRCVPISNHLYFYWYRQILGQKVEFLVSFYNNEISEKSEIFDDQFSVERPDGSNFTLKIRSTKLEDSAMYFCASSGLTYEQYFGPGTRLTVT.

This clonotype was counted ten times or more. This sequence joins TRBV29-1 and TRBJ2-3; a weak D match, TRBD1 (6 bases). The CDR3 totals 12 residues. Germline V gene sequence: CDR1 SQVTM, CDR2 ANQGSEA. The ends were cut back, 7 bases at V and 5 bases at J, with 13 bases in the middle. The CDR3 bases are TGCAGCGCGAACAGGGTTGGAGATACGCAGTATTTT. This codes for CSANRVGDTQYF.

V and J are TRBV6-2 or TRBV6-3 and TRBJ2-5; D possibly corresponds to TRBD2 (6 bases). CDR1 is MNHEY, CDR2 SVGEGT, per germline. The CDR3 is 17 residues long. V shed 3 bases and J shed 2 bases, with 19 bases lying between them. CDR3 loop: CASSYWARSGLQETQYF. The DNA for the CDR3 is TGTGCCAGCAGTTATTGGGCCCGTAGCGGACTACAAGAGACCCAGTACTTC.

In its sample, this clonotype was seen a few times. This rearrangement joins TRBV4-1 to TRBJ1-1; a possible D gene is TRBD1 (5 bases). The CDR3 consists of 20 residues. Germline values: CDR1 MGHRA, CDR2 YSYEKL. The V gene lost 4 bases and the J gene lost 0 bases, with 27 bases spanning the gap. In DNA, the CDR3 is TGCGCCAGCAGCCTTAAAACAAGGGGCCCCATTTCCAGCATGAACACTGAAGCTTTCTTT. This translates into CASSLKTRGPISSMNTEAFF.

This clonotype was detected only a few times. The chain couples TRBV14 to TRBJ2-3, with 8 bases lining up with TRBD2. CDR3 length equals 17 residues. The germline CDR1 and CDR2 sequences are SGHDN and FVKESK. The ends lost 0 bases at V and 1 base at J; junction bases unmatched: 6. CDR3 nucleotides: TGTGCCAGCAGCCAAGAGACATCACTAGCGGGCACAGATACGCAGTATTTT. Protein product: CASSQETSLAGTDTQYF.

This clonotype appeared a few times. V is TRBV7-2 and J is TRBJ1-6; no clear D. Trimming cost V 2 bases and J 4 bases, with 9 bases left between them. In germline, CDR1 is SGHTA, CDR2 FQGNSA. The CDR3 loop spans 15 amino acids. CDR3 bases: TGTGCCAGCAGCTTAAGTTCAGTTTATAATTCACCCCTCCACTTT. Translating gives CASSLSSVYNSPLHF.

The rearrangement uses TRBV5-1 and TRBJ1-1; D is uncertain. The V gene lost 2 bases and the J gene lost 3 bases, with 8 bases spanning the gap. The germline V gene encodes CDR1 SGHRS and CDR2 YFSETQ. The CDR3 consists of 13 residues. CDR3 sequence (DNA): TGCGCCAGCAGCTTTGAAGCATACACTGAAGCTTTCTTT. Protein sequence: CASSFEAYTEAFF.

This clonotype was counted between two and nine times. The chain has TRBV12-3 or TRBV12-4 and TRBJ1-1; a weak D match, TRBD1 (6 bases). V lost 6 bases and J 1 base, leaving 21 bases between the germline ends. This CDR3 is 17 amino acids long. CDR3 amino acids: CASRLTWTDITNTEAFF. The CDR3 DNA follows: TGTGCCAGCAGACTAACCTGGACAGATATAACGAACACTGAAGCTTTCTTT.

The CDR3 DNA follows: TGTGCCAGCAGTGTTGACAACTTACTAAGACCTACGAACACCGGGGAGCTGTTTTTT. Protein sequence: CASSVDNLLRPTNTGELFF. The chain is built from TRBV28 and TRBJ2-2; D call uncertain. Trimming removed 5 bases from V and 0 bases from J, with 22 bases in between. CDR1 is MDHEN and CDR2 is SYDVKM in the germline V gene. There are 19 residues in the CDR3.

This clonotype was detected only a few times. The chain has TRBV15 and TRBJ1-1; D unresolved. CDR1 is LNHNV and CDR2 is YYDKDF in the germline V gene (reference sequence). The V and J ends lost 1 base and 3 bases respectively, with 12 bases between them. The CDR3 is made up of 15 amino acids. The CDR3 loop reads CATSRGVNSYTEAFF. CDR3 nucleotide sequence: TGTGCCACCAGCAGAGGAGTGAACAGCTACACTGAAGCTTTCTTT.

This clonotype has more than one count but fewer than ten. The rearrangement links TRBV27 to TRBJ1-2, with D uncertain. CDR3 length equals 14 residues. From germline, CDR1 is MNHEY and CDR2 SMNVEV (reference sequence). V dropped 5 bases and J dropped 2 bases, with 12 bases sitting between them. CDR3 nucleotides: TGTGCCAGCAGTAGATCCGGGATCAACTATGGCTACACCTTC. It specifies CASSRSGINYGYTF.

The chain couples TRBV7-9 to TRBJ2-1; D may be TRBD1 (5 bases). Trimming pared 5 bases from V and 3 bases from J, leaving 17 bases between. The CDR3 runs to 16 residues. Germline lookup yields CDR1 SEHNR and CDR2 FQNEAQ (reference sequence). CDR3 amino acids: CASSHQGAPNYNEQFF. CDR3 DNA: TGTGCCAGCAGCCACCAGGGTGCGCCCAACTACAATGAGCAGTTCTTC.

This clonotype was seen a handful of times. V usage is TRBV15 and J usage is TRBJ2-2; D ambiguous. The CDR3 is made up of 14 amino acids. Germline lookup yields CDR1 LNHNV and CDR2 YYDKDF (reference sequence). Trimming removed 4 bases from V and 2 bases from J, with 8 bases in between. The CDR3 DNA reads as TGTGCCACCAGCATCTTCCCAAACACCGGGGAGCTGTTTTTT. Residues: CATSIFPNTGELFF.

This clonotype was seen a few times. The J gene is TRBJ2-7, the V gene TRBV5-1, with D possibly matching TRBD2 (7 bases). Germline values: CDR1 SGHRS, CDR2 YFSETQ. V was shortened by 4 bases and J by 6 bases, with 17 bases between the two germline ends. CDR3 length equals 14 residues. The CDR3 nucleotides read TGCGCCAGCAGCACCGGAGGGGGGGGCGCCGAGCAGTACTTC. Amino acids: CASSTGGGGAEQYF.

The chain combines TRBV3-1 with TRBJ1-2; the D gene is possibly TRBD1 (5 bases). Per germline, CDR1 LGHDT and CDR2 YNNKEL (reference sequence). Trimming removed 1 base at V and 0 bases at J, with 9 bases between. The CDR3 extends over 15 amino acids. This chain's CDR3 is CASSQGDGANYGYTF. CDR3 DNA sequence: TGTGCCAGCAGCCAAGGGGACGGAGCTAACTATGGCTACACCTTC.

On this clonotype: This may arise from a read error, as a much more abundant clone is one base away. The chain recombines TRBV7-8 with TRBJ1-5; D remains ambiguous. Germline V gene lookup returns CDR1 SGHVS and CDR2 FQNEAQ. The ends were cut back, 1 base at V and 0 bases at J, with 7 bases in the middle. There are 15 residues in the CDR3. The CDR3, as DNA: TGTGCCAGCAGCTTAGGGTCAGTTAGCAATCAGCCCCAGCATTTT. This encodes CASSLGSVSNQPQHF. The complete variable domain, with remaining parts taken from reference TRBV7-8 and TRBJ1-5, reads GAGVSQSPRYKVAKRGQDVALRCDPISGHVSLFWYQQALGQGPEFLTYFQNEAQLDKSGLPSDRFFAERPEGSVSTLKIQRTQQEDSAVYLCASSLGSVSNQPQHFGDGTRLSIL.

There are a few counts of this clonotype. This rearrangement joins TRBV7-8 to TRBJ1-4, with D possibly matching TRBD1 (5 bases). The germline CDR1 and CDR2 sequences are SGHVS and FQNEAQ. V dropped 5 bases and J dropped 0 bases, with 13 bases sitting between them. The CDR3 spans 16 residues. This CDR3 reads CASSRGTAATNEKLFF. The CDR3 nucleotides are TGTGCCAGCAGCAGAGGGACGGCGGCAACTAATGAAAAACTGTTTTTT.

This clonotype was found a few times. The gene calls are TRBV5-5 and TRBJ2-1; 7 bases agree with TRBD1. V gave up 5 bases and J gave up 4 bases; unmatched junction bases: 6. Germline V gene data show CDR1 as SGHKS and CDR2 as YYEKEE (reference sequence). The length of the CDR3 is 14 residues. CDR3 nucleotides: TGTGCCAGCAGACCCCCCAGGGGGTACAATGAGCAGTTCTTC. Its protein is CASRPPRGYNEQFF. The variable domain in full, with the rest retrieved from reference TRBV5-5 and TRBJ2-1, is DAGVTQSPTHLIKTRGQQVTLRCSPISGHKSVSWYQQVLGQGPQFIFQYYEKEERGRGNFPDRFSARQFPNYSSELNVNALLLGDSALYLCASRPPRGYNEQFFGPGTRLTVL.